The present entry profiles one T cell receptor (beta chain) with its context. Antigen: not known. The data derive from a study of CD8 T cells in ankylosing spondylitis. Notes on the study in general: In ankylosing spondylitis blood, a motif of seven to nine highly homologous TCR beta variants appeared characteristic. Significantly higher representation of disease-linked clones was reported for matched ankylosing spondylitis synovial fluid.

From the 5' RACE reads, TCRdb called clonotypes with MiXCR, one entry per CDR3 protein. The sample records more than 600,000 distinct CDR3 sequences, 15% to 20% being singletons. V lost 0 bases and J lost 1, with 12 bases in between. CDR3 length: 16 residues. Germline CDR1 and CDR2: MNHNS and SASEGT. The sample was blood, either unsorted or a sorted T cell fraction (not recorded which). The clonotype comes from a male donor with ankylosing spondylitis. This sequence joins TRBV6-1 and TRBJ1-1; D is unclear. The CDR3 bases are TGTGCCAGCAGTGAAGCTCAGTGGCGGACGAACACTGAAGCTTTCTTT. This encodes CASSEAQWRTNTEAFF.